The source of this T cell receptor beta chain is a study of control samples from healthy donors and cancer patients. The data were produced by immunoSEQ multiplex PCR, yet TCRdb's version contains in-frame clones alone and is incomplete. The sample records some 140,000 clones, around 85% being singletons. Trimming pared 0 bases from V and 12 bases from J, leaving 9 bases between. The CDR3 has 12 amino acids. The source is a woman aged 25 to 39 in good health. What was sequenced was blood. V gene TRBV12-3 or TRBV12-4 combines with J gene TRBJ2-1, with D uncertain. In nucleotides, the CDR3 is TGTGCCAGCAGTTTAGCGCGGCAGCCGCAGTTCTTC. Translating gives CASSLARQPQFF.